The source of this TCR beta chain is a study of shared clonotypes between healthy human individuals (TCRdb year 2020). Study-level background: The cohort comprised two women and a few men aged 18 to 49 years. Between about 0.94 and 8.9 billion PBMCs per donor were obtained by leukapheresis. Per donor, three plates each were used for CD4 naive and CD4 memory, two for CD8 naive, and one for CD8 memory. To increase sequencing depth and limit assay-specific biases, different laboratories used diverse techniques to prepare libraries and sequence TCR repertoires. Blood TCR repertoires of about five healthy adults were deeply sequenced to estimate repertoire size and the extent of clonotype sharing between individuals.

CD8 naive samples were obtained by positive selection for CCR7 among CD45RO-negative cells, yielding a CD45RA+CCR7+ population from which TemRA cells were excluded. Healthy HIV-negative adults with no recently reported acute infections or vaccinations were included as donors. All donors were Caucasian adults living in Nashville, Tennessee, USA. Blood was obtained by leukapheresis, after which PBMCs were separated by Ficoll-Histopaque density gradient centrifugation and cryopreserved in liquid nitrogen vapor phase. Purity and quantity of every magnetically sorted T cell population were checked by analytical flow cytometry. Each sorted fraction had its genomic DNA isolated and then quantified by UV absorbance on a Nanodrop 2000c. The study at large found these results: Across a handful of donors, about 4.5% of naive CD4, around 3.3% of naive CD8, around 2.5% of memory CD4, and roughly 0.41% of memory CD8 clonotypes were shared. Estimated clonotype richness was generally larger for naive than for memory subsets. Pairwise subsampling led to the expectation that sequencing depth would affect the degree of clonotype sharing among donors. Compared with non-shared clonotypes, the clonotypes found in all four sorted-subset donors had higher generation probabilities. Even with the large sequencing depth, rarefaction of the sorted-subset datasets indicated that sequencing was incomplete. Sampling was limited to blood, and TCR repertoires in tissue likely differ from TCR repertoires in blood. The small number of donors limited the genetic and exposure-history diversity represented.

Using the deep immunoSEQ assay, TCR CDR3 regions were amplified from genomic DNA by multiplex PCR. Genomic DNA extracted from each cell subset was distributed evenly over all wells of several immunoSEQ 96-well plates, and each plate served as one replicate. Each replicate PCR for sorted subsets received 200 ng genomic DNA, equal to roughly 33,000 T cell genomes. Purified libraries were measured with a Qubit 3.0 fluorometer, size-checked on a Bioanalyzer 2100, and measured again with the KAPA Library Quantification kit. Each immunoSEQ 96-well plate was sequenced on its own single-read 150-cycle Illumina NextSeq 550 flow cell. The study's processing was this. Because the immunoSEQ output held only junctional sequences and lacked quality scores, the filtering could not match the filtering applied to full-length reads. Sequences were annotated with PyIR, a Python wrapper for IgBLAST v1.9, using IMGT germline references to assign V/J genes and CDR3. Reads were filtered out if the reads had weak V/J assignments (E-value above 1e-6), no CDR3, stop codons, out-of-frame junctions, or ambiguous translated residues. A V3J clonotype was defined by an identical inferred V gene, J gene, and CDR3 amino acid sequence. To compute the percentage overlap between repertoires, the number of shared unique clonotypes was divided by the size of the smaller repertoire. Three approaches were used to assess repertoire richness: RTK rarefaction, the Chao1 estimator, and Recon v2.1 estimates of unobserved clonotypes. For all TCRbeta clonotypes obtained by the gDNA method from a handful of donors, generation probabilities were computed with OLGA. TCRdb re-hosts the immuneACCESS table, in-frame sequences only. Its copies lack some clones; in the studies checked, an unresolved V gene accounts for under half of them, and the cause for the rest is not known. From that table come the V and J calls and clone size; the DNA was used to work out D and trimming. In this sample the table shows 1.5 million to 2.5 million clones, about 95% of which occur a single time. The ten top clones hold 1% to 1.5% of the sample.

In the case of this clone: This clone's antigen is unknown. The sample holds no much larger clone one base away, and base qualities are not on file.

Sequencing was carried out using naive CD8+ T cells sorted from blood. The cell subset or site label, as the study defines it: CD45RA+CCR7+. This clonotype originated in a man between 18 and 29 years old in good health.

The CDR3 protein is CASSVAWDNEQFF. The DNA sequence is as follows: TGTGCCAGCAGTGTAGCTTGGGACAATGAGCAGTTCTTC. The chain was built from TRBV2 and TRBJ2-1; no D segment can be confidently identified. The CDR3 measures 13 amino acids from cysteine to phenylalanine. Kept here is only the CDR3 DNA, which spans 39 bases and is read in frame from base 1. For CDR1 and CDR2, the germline V gene lists SNHLY and FYNNEI. Trimming removed 4 bases from V and 5 bases from J, leaving 9 bases between the germline ends.